The 17 T cell receptor beta chains below were found in one sample sequenced in a study of T cells after yellow fever vaccination. TCRdb re-called the 5' RACE reads with MiXCR, one entry per CDR3 protein. The sample includes around 590,000 distinct CDR3 sequences, approximately 13% of them seen just once. This specimen consisted of PBMCs, obtained on the day of the yellow fever booster vaccination. These receptors all stem from a man aged 25-45 years who received the YFV17D yellow fever vaccine.

The CDR3 protein is CASRISGQTGGYGYTF. The CDR3 nucleotides read TGTGCCAGCAGAATCTCGGGGCAAACAGGGGGCTATGGCTACACCTTC. The genes are TRBV28 and TRBJ1-2; 8 positions agree with TRBD1. Germline V gives CDR1 MDHEN, CDR2 SYDVKM. With V trimmed by 6 bases and J by 4 bases, 13 bases remained unmatched. The CDR3 sequence is 16 residues long.

This clonotype was counted at least ten times. The chain links TRBV5-1 to TRBJ1-1, with D possibly TRBD1 on 6 matching bases. Trimming took 4 bases from V and 0 from J, leaving 19 bases between them. Germline CDR1 is SGHRS and CDR2 is YFSETQ. This CDR3 is 17 amino acids long. This CDR3 reads CASSGQGGRPMNTEAFF. CDR3 sequence (DNA): TGCGCCAGCAGCGGGCAAGGGGGGCGACCCATGAACACTGAAGCTTTCTTT. Complete variable domain (other parts from reference TRBV5-1 and TRBJ1-1): KAGVTQTPRYLIKTRGQQVTLSCSPISGHRSVSWYQQTPGQGLQFLFEYFSETQRNKGNFPGRFSGRQFSNSRSEMNVSTLELGDSALYLCASSGQGGRPMNTEAFFGQGTRLTVV.

This clonotype was picked up many times. This chain joins TRBV10-3 and TRBJ1-1; D gene unclear. CDR3 length equals 15 residues. Trimming stripped 6 bases from V and 3 bases from J, with 17 bases between. CDR1 is ENHRY and CDR2 is SYGVKD in the germline V gene. The CDR3 is CAIRGKWGNDTEAFF. The CDR3 DNA sequence: TGTGCCATCAGGGGAAAATGGGGAAACGACACTGAAGCTTTCTTT.

CDR3: CASTTTGGHTEAFF. DNA of the CDR3: TGTGCCAGTACCACGACAGGGGGCCACACTGAAGCTTTCTTT. V usage is TRBV19 and J usage is TRBJ1-1, with 10 nucleotides matching TRBD1. V dropped 7 bases and J dropped 3; count of bases not matched to a gene: 5. CDR1 and CDR2 from the germline V gene are LNHDA and SQIVND (reference sequence). The CDR3 spans 14 residues.

Ten or more counts support this clonotype. V usage is TRBV5-1 and J usage is TRBJ2-7; 8 nucleotides match TRBD1. After removal of 4 bases from V and 2 bases from J, the junction contained 5 bases not matched to a gene. The V gene's germline CDR1 is SGHRS and CDR2 YFSETQ. The CDR3 length is 14 residues. The DNA for the CDR3 is TGCGCCAGCAGCACGGGACAGGCGACCTACGAGCAGTACTTC. This sequence encodes CASSTGQATYEQYF.

The sample holds a few counts of this clonotype. The chain couples TRBV4-1 to TRBJ2-1; 8 bases line up with TRBD1. This CDR3 spans 13 amino acids. V was pared by 2 bases and J by 9 bases, with 3 bases of the junction left unmatched. Germline CDR1 MGHRA, CDR2 YSYEKL. CDR3 nucleotides: TGCGCCAGCAGCCAATCGACAGGGGTTGAGCAGTTCTTC. Translated, it gives CASSQSTGVEQFF.

This clonotype was seen ten or more times. The chain joins TRBV6-1 to TRBJ1-2; D is possibly TRBD1 (6 bases). Germline V gene data show CDR1 as MNHNS and CDR2 as SASEGT. Trimming shortened V by 6 bases and J by 1 base, and 15 bases separated the two germline ends. CDR3 length: 15 amino acids. The CDR3 DNA reads TGTGCCAGCAGCTCACAGGGAGGCTTTAACTATGGCTACACCTTC. Its protein is CASSSQGGFNYGYTF.

This chain uses TRBV4-3 with TRBJ2-7; 10 bases map to TRBD2. The germline V gene has CDR1 LGHNA and CDR2 YSLEER. There are 15 residues in the CDR3. Trimming took 0 bases from V and 7 from J; bases not matched to a gene: 6. This CDR3 reads CASSQDQLAGYEQYF. The CDR3 DNA is TGCGCCAGCAGCCAAGACCAACTAGCGGGATATGAGCAGTACTTC.

The chain has TRBV5-4 and TRBJ2-6, with D possibly TRBD1 on 5 matching bases. CDR3 length: 15 residues. The ends were cut back, 0 bases at V and 4 bases at J, with 8 bases in the middle. CDR1 and CDR2 from the germline V gene are SGHNT and YYREEE (reference sequence). CDR3 in DNA: TGTGCCAGCAGCTTGGAGGACACGGGGGCCAACGTCCTGACTTTC. This encodes CASSLEDTGANVLTF.

V gene TRBV5-1 combines with J gene TRBJ2-7; D is perhaps TRBD2 (6 bases). CDR3 size: 13 residues. V lost 4 bases and J 3 bases, leaving 11 bases between the germline ends. CDR1 is SGHRS and CDR2 is YFSETQ in the germline V gene. CDR3 amino acids: CASSGTPRYEQYF. In DNA form, the CDR3 reads TGCGCCAGCAGCGGGACTCCACGCTACGAGCAGTACTTC.

This clonotype was counted a few times. This chain joins TRBV25-1 and TRBJ2-1; D gene unclear. V was cut by 2 bases and J by 5 bases, with 10 bases left in between. The CDR3 totals 14 residues. Looked up from germline, CDR1 is MGHDK and CDR2 is SYGVNS. The DNA for the CDR3 is TGTGCCAGCAGTGAAGGATACAGCCACAATGAGCAGTTCTTC. Protein product: CASSEGYSHNEQFF.

Only a few counts were recorded for this clonotype. This chain joins TRBV30 and TRBJ2-3; D may be TRBD2 (5 bases). V was pared by 0 bases and J by 1 base, with 14 bases between. Germline CDR1 and CDR2: GTSNPN and SVGIG (reference sequence). The CDR3 spans 16 residues. CDR3 sequence (DNA): TGTGCCTGGAGTGTAGGTACCAGTAGCGGCACAGATACGCAGTATTTT. Its translation: CAWSVGTSSGTDTQYF. The full variable domain, in which reference TRBV30 and TRBJ2-3 provide the parts outside the CDR3, is SQTIHQWPATLVQPVGSPLSLECTVEGTSNPNLYWYRQAAGRGLQLLFYSVGIGQISSEVPQNLSASRPQDRQFILSSKKLLLSDSGFYLCAWSVGTSSGTDTQYFGPGTRLTVL.

CDR3 coding DNA: TGCAGTGCTAGAGAAGAGAGGACGAACACCGGGGAGCTGTTTTTT. It translates to CSAREERTNTGELFF. The V and J genes are TRBV20-1 and TRBJ2-2; D not resolved. Trimming stripped 0 bases from V and 0 bases from J, with 8 bases between. The length of the CDR3 is 15 residues. The germline V gene encodes CDR1 DFQATT and CDR2 SNEGSKA (reference sequence).

V and J are TRBV20-1 and TRBJ2-1, with D uncertain. Germline-derived CDR1 and CDR2 are DFQATT and SNEGSKA (reference sequence). V was shortened by 5 bases and J by 5 bases, with 10 bases between the two germline ends. This CDR3 has 12 residues. The CDR3 DNA reads as TGCAGTGCTGGGGTCCTTAACAATGAGCAGTTCTTC. It translates to CSAGVLNNEQFF.

The chain is built from TRBV7-2 and TRBJ2-1; the D gene is possibly TRBD1 (5 bases). Trimming took off 4 bases at V and 1 base at J, with 11 bases between the two ends. Germline loops: CDR1 SGHTA, CDR2 FQGNSA. CDR3 length: 15 residues. The CDR3 spells CASSWAGQSYNEQFF. The CDR3 nucleotides are TGTGCCAGCAGCTGGGCAGGGCAATCCTACAATGAGCAGTTCTTC.

This clonotype was detected ten times or more. The chain is built from TRBV20-1 and TRBJ2-7, with D maybe TRBD2 (5 bases). This CDR3 spans 15 amino acids. Germline values: CDR1 DFQATT, CDR2 SNEGSKA (reference sequence). With 6 bases removed from V and 3 bases from J, the gap between germline ends came to 21 bases. The CDR3 reads CSAPTGRRGFYEQYF. CDR3 DNA sequence: TGCAGTGCCCCTACCGGTCGCCGGGGTTTCTACGAGCAGTACTTC.

The rearrangement links TRBV11-2 to TRBJ2-3; TRBD2 matches 8 bases. Trimming removed 5 bases from V and 4 bases from J; junction bases left unmatched: 8. Germline loops: CDR1 SGHAT, CDR2 FQNNGV. CDR3 length: 15 residues. The CDR3 loop is CASSPGTSLADTQYF. The DNA of the CDR3 is TGTGCCAGCAGCCCCGGGACTAGTTTAGCAGATACGCAGTATTTT.